These T cell receptor beta chains were read from a single sample in a study of blood T cell repertoires in COVID-19. The assay was immunoSEQ multiplex PCR, and TCRdb's table has in-frame clones only and misses some. The top ten clones hold 4.5% to 5.5% of a sample with tens of thousands of clones, around 81% of them seen once. The source material was peripheral blood. The receptors come from a man aged 65 to 79 with acute or convalescent COVID-19. The conserved cysteine and the conserved F or W are not part of the CDR3 here. A D gene is named only where the DNA matches it firmly. Only some rows state a clone size, as once, few, many or a class for expanded clones.

>TRBV5-4|-|-|TRBJ1-2
ARGLRGGYT
>TRBV7-2|few|TRBD2|TRBJ2-7
ASSSLAGGAYEQY
>TRBV11-1|once|-|TRBJ1-5
ASSLAADQPQH
>TRBV10-2|-|TRBD2|TRBJ2-5
ASSEPGLAGIGETQY
>TRBV3-1/TRBV3-2|few|TRBD2|TRBJ2-1
ASSQGGLAVYNEQF
>TRBV15|-|TRBD1|TRBJ1-1
ATSVHRGLHTEAF
>TRBV18|-|TRBD1|TRBJ1-5
ASSPPGTGGGQPQH
>TRBV5-6|-|TRBD1|TRBJ2-1
ASSRGQGDEQF
>TRBV5-4|-|-|TRBJ1-4
ASLDRSSEKLF
>TRBV19|-|TRBD1|TRBJ1-6
ASSRDRGGPLH
>TRBV4-1|-|-|TRBJ1-6
ASSDFDSALYNSPLH
>TRBV11-2|-|TRBD1|TRBJ2-2
ASSIRQGLNTGELF
>TRBV13|-|-|TRBJ1-4
ASSLRGYEKLF
>TRBV21-1|-|-|TRBJ1-4
ASSYRGEGKREKLF
>TRBV25-1|-|TRBD1|TRBJ2-7
ASTGQGGYEQY
>TRBV7-2|-|TRBD2|TRBJ2-5
ASSLMGGEETQY
>TRBV7-8|-|TRBD1|TRBJ1-1
ASSRDREAEAF
>TRBV4-2|-|-|TRBJ1-4
ASSQAGGSTNEKLF
>TRBV5-8|-|-|TRBJ1-5
ASRRVKILNQPQH
>TRBV28|-|TRBD2|TRBJ2-5
ASSLWRGASQETQY
>TRBV5-1|few|-|TRBJ1-6
ASSHGWGEDYNSPLH
>TRBV7-9|-|-|TRBJ2-7
ASSLSSYEQY
>TRBV18|-|TRBD1|TRBJ1-5
ASSLQGEGQGLS
>TRBV5-8|-|TRBD1|TRBJ2-4
ASSFGDRLAKNIQY
>TRBV4-2|once|TRBD2|TRBJ2-3
ASSPRPGGHSDTDTQY
>TRBV10-3|-|-|TRBJ2-7
AISESEPSYEQY
>TRBV29-1|-|-|TRBJ1-2
SVERGWDGYT
>TRBV6-1|-|-|TRBJ2-2
ASSGREWARSTGELF
>TRBV27|once|-|TRBJ1-5
ASSLRGLGNQPQH
>TRBV5-4|-|TRBD2|TRBJ2-3
ASSQRLAGGTDTQY
>TRBV12-3/TRBV12-4|-|-|TRBJ1-3
ASRELLGNTIY
>TRBV18|-|-|TRBJ2-5
ASSRQFQETQY
>TRBV12-3/TRBV12-4|-|-|TRBJ2-5
ASSSRAVETQY